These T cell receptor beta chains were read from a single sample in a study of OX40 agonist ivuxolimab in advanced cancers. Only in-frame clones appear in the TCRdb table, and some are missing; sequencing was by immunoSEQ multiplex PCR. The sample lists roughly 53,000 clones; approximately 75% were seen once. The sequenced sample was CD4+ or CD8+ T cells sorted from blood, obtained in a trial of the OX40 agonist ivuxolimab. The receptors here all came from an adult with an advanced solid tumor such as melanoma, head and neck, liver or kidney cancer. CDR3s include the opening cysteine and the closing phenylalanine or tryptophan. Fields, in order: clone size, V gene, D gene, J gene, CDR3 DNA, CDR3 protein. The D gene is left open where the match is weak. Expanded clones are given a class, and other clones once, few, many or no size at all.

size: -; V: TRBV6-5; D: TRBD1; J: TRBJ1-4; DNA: TGTGCCAGCAGTTCGACAGGGTTGTTGTCTAATGAAAAACTGTTTTTT; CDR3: CASSSTGLLSNEKLFF
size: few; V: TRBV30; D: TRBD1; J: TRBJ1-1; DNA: TGTGCCTGGCGTTCTACAGGGGTGACCACTGAAGCTTTCTTT; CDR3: CAWRSTGVTTEAFF
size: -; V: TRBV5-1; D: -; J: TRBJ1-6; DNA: TGCGCCAGCAAACGAGGCACTAGTTCACCCCTCCACTTT; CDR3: CASKRGTSSPLHF
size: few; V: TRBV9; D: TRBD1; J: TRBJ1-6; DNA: TGTGCCAGCAGCGCCACAGGGGATAATTCACCCCTCCACTTT; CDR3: CASSATGDNSPLHF
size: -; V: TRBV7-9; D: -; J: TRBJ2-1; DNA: TGTGCCAGCAGCCTAACACTAGCCTTTAGCAGCAATGAGCAGTTCTTC; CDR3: CASSLTLAFSSNEQFF
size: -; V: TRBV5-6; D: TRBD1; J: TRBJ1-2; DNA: TGTGCCAGCAGCCCAATGGACAGGGCCTATGGCTACACCTTC; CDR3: CASSPMDRAYGYTF
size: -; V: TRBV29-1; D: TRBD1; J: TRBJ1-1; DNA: TGCAGCGTTTCGACAGGGGGGAACACTGAAGCTTTCTTT; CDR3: CSVSTGGNTEAFF
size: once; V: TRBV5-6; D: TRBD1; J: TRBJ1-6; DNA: TGTGCCAGCAGCTCACGGGACAGGGGTTTCTCACCCCTCCACTTT; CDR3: CASSSRDRGFSPLHF
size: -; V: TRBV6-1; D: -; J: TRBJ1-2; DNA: TGTGCCAGCAGTGAAGCGCTCTCGGGGGGCGTTGACTATGGCTACACCTTC; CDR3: CASSEALSGGVDYGYTF
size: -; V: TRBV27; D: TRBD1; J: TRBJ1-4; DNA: TGTGCCAGCAGCCTGACAGGGAGTGAGGAAAAACTGTTTTTT; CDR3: CASSLTGSEEKLFF
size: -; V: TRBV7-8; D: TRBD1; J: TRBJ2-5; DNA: TGTGCCAGCAGCTTAGCCCAGGGGGCTTGGGAGACCCAGTACTTC; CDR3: CASSLAQGAWETQYF
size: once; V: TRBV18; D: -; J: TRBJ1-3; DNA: TGTGCCAGCTCACCACCGGCGACCGGCTCTGGAAACACCATATATTTT; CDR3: CASSPPATGSGNTIYF
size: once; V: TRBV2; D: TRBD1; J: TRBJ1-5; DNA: TGTGCCAGCAGCGCCACAGGGGTTCAGCCCCAGCATTTT; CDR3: CASSATGVQPQHF